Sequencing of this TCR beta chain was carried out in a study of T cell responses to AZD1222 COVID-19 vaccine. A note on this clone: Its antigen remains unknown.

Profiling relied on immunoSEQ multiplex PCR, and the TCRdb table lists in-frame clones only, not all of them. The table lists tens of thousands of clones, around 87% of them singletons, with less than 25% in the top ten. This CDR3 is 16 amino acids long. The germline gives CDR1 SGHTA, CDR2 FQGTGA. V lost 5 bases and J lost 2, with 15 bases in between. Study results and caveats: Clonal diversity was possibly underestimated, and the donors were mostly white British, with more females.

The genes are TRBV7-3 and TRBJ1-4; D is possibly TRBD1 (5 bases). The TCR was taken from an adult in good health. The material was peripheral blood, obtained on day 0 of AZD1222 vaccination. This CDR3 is CASSRPPAGTNEKLFF. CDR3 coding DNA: TGTGCCAGCAGCAGGCCCCCGGCAGGGACTAATGAAAAACTGTTTTTT.